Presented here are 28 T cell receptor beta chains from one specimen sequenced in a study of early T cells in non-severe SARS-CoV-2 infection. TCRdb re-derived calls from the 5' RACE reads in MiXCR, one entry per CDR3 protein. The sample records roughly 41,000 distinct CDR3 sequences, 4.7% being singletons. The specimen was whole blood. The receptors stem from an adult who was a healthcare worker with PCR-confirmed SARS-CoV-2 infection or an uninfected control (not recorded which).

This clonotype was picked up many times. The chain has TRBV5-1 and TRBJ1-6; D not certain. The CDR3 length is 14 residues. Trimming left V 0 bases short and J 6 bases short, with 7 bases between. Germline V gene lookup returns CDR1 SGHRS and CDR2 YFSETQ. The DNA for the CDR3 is TGCGCCAGCAGCTTGGAGGGCATTAATTCACCCCTCCACTTT. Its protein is CASSLEGINSPLHF.

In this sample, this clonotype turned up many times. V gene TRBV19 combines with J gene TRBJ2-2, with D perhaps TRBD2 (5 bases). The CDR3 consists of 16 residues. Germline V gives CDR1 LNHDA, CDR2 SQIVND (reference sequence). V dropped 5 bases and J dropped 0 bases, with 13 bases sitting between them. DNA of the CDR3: TGTGCCAGTAGTGATGCCGGGAAGTCGAACACCGGGGAGCTGTTTTTT. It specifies CASSDAGKSNTGELFF.

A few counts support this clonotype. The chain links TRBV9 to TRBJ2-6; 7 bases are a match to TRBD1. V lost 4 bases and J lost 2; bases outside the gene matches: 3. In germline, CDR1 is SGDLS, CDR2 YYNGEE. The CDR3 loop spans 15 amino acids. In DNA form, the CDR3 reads TGTGCCAGCAGCCAAACAGGGGCTGGGGCCAACGTCCTGACTTTC. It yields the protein CASSQTGAGANVLTF.

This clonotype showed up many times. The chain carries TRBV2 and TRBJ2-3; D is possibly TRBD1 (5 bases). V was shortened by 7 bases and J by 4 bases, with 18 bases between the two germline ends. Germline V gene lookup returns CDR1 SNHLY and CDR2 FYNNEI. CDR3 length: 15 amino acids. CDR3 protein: CASTNRVDSADTQYF. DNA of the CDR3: TGTGCCAGCACAAACCGGGTAGACAGCGCAGATACGCAGTATTTT.

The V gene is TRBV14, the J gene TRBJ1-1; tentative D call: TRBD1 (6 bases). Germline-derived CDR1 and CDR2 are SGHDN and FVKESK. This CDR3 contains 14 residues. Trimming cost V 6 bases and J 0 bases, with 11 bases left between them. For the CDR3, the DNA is TGTGCCAGCAGAGAACAGGGTATGAACACTGAAGCTTTCTTT. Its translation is CASREQGMNTEAFF.

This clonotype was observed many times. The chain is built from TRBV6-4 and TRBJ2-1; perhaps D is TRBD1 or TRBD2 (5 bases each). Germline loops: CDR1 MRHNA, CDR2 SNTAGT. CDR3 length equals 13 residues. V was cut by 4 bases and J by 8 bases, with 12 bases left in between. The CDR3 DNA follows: TGTGCCAGCAGTGGAGGGGAGATTGATGAGCAGTTCTTC. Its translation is CASSGGEIDEQFF.

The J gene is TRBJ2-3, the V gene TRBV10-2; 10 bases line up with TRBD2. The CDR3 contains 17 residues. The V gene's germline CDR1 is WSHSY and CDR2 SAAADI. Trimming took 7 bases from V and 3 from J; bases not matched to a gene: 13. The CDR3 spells CASTKGLAVFGTDTQYF. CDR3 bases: TGCGCCAGCACTAAAGGACTAGCGGTATTTGGTACAGATACGCAGTATTTT.

In DNA, the CDR3 is TGCAGTGCTAGAGATCCCACCGGGACAGGGGTTTTTGAGCAGTTCTTC. Protein product: CSARDPTGTGVFEQFF. This chain joins TRBV20-1 and TRBJ2-1; 10 nucleotides agree with TRBD1. CDR1 is DFQATT and CDR2 is SNEGSKA in the germline V gene (reference sequence). V gave up 0 bases and J gave up 9 bases; unmatched junction bases: 11. This CDR3 has 16 residues.

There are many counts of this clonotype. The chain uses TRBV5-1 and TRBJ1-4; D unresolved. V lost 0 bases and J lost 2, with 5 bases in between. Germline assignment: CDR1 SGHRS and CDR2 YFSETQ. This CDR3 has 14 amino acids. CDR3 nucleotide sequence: TGCGCCAGCAGCTTGGGGGTGACTAATGAAAAACTGTTTTTT. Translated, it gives CASSLGVTNEKLFF.

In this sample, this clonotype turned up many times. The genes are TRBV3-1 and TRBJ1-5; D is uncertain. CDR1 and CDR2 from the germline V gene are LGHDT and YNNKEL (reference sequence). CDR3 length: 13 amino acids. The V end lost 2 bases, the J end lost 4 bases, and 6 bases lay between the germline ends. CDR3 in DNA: TGTGCCAGCAGCCAATTCGCGAATCAGCCCCAGCATTTT. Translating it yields CASSQFANQPQHF.

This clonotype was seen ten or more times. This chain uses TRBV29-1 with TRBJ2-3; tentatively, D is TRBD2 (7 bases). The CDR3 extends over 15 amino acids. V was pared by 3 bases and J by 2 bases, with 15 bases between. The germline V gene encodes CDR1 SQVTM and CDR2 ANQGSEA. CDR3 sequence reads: CSVDEAGQLTDTQYF. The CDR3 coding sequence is TGCAGCGTTGATGAAGCGGGACAACTCACAGATACGCAGTATTTT.

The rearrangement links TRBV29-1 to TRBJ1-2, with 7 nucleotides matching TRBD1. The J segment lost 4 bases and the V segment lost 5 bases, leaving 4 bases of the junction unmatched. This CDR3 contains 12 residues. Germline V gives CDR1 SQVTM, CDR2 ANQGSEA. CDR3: CSVHEGAYGYTF. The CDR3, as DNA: TGCAGCGTTCATGAGGGGGCCTATGGCTACACCTTC.

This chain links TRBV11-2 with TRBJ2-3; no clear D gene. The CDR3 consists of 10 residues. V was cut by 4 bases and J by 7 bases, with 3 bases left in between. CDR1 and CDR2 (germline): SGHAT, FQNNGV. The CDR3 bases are TGTGCCAGCAGCTATAATACGCAGTATTTT. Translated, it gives CASSYNTQYF.

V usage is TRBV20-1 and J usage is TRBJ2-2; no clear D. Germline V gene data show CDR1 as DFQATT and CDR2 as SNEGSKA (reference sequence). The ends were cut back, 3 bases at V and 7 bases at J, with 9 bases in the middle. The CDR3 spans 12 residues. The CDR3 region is CSASRFGGELFF. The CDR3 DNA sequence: TGCAGTGCTAGTAGGTTCGGCGGGGAGCTGTTTTTT.

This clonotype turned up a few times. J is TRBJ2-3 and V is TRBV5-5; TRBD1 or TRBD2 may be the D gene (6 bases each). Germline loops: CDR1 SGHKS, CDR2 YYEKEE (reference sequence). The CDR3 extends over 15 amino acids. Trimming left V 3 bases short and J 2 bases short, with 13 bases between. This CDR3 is CASSSLGGFTDTQYF. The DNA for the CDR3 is TGTGCCAGCAGCTCGCTCGGGGGCTTCACAGATACGCAGTATTTT. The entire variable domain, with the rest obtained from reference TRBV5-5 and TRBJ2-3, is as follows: DAGVTQSPTHLIKTRGQQVTLRCSPISGHKSVSWYQQVLGQGPQFIFQYYEKEERGRGNFPDRFSARQFPNYSSELNVNALLLGDSALYLCASSSLGGFTDTQYFGPGTRLTVL.

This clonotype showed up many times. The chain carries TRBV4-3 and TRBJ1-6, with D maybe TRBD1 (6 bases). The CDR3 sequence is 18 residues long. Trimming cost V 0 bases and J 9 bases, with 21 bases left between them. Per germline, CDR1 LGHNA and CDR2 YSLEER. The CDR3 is CASSQDGTGAALGSPLHF. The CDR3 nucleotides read TGCGCCAGCAGCCAAGACGGGACGGGGGCGGCCTTAGGTTCACCCCTCCACTTT.

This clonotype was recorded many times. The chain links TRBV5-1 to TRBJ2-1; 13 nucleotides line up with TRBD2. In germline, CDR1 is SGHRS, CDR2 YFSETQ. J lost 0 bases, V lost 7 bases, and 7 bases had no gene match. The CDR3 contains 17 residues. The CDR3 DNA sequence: TGCGCCAGCTCCCCGACTAGCGGGAGGAGCTCCTACAATGAGCAGTTCTTC. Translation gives CASSPTSGRSSYNEQFF.

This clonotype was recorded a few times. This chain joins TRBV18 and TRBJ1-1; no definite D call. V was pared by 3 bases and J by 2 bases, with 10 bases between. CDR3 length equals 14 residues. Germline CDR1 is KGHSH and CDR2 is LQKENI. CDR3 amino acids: CASSPAKPNTEAFF. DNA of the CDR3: TGTGCCAGCTCACCGGCTAAACCAAACACTGAAGCTTTCTTT.

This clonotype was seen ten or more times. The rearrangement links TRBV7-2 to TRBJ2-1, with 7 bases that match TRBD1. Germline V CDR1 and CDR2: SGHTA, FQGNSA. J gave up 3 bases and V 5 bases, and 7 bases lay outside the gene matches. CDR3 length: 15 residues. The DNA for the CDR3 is TGTGCCAGCAGCCAGGGACAGTACATCTACAATGAGCAGTTCTTC. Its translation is CASSQGQYIYNEQFF.

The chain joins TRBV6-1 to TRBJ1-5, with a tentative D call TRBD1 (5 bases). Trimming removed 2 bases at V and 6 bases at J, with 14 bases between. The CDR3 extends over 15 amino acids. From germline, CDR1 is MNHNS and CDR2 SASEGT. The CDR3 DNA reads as TGTGCCAGCAGTGAACGCGGCGGGGCCGGTCAGCCCCAGCATTTT. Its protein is CASSERGGAGQPQHF.

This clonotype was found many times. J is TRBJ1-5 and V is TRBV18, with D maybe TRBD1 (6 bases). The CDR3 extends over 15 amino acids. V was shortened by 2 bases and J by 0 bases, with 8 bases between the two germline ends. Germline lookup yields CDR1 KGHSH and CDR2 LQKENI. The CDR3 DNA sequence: TGTGCCAGCTCACCAGGGGGCAATAGCAATCAGCCCCAGCATTTT. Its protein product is CASSPGGNSNQPQHF.

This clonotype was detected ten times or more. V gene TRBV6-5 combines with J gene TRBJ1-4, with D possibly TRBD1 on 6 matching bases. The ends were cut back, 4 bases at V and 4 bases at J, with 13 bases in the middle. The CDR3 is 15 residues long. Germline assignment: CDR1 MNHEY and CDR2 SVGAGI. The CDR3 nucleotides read TGTGCCAGCAGTTCCGGACAGCGACATAATGAAAAACTGTTTTTT. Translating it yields CASSSGQRHNEKLFF.

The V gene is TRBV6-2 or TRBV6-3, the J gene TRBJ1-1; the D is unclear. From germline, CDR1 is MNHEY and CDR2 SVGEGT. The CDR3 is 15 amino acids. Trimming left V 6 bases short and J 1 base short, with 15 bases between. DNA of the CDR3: TGTGCCAGCAGGGACGGCATCCGGGGGAACACTGAAGCTTTCTTT. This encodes CASRDGIRGNTEAFF.

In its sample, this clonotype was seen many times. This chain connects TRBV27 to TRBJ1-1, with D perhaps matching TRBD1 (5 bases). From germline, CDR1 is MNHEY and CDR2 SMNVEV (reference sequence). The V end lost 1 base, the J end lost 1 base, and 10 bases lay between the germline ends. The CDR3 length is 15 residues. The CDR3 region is CASSLFGGENTEAFF. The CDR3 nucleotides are TGTGCCAGCAGTTTATTTGGGGGAGAGAACACTGAAGCTTTCTTT.

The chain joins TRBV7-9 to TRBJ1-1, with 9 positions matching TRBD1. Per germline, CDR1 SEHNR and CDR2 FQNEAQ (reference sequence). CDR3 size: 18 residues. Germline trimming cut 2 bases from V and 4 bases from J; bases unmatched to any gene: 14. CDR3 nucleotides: TGTGCCAGCAGCTTAATCTCTACAGGGGGCCTTGAGGGCACTGAAGCTTTCTTT. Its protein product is CASSLISTGGLEGTEAFF.

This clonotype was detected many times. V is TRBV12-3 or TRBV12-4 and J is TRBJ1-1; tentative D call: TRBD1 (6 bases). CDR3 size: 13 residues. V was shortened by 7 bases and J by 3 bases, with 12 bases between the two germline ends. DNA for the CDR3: TGTGCCAGCACCCTCAAGGGGGACACTGAAGCTTTCTTT. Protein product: CASTLKGDTEAFF.

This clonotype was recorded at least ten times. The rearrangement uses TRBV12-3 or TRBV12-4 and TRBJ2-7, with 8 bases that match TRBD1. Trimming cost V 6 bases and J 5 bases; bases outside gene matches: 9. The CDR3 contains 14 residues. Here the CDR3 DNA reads TGTGCCAGCAGACGGACAGGGAGTAACCACGAGCAGTACTTC. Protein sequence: CASRRTGSNHEQYF.

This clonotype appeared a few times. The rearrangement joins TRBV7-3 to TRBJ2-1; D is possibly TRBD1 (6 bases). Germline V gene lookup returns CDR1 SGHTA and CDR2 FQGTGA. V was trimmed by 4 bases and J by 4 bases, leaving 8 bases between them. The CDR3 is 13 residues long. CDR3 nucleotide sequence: TGTGCCAGCAGCTCACAGGGTTACAATGAGCAGTTCTTC. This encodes CASSSQGYNEQFF.